This T cell receptor beta chain came from a study of T cell responses to AZD1222 COVID-19 vaccine. Assay used: immunoSEQ multiplex PCR; TCRdb lists only in-frame clones, some missing. The sample holds around 140,000 clones, 93% seen once. The study, taken as a whole, reports: Unmutated variant regions reportedly attract nearly half of all spike-specific TCRs. Vaccine-related CD4 TCRs covered spike, predominating at 160-218 and 743-854. Seropositive status at baseline applied to only six AZD1222 recipients.

The ends were cut back, 2 bases at V and 5 bases at J, with 7 bases in the middle. The CDR3 covers 12 residues. CDR1 is SNHLY, CDR2 FYNNEI, per germline. Regarding this clone: The antigen remains undetermined.

The sequenced sample was peripheral blood, obtained on day 0 of AZD1222 vaccination. The TCR comes from an adult in good health. The chain joins TRBV2 to TRBJ2-7, with D possibly called TRBD1 or TRBD2 (5 bases each). The CDR3 sequence is CASSEWDDEQYF. For the CDR3, the DNA is TGTGCCAGCAGTGAATGGGACGACGAGCAGTACTTC.